This T cell receptor (beta chain) was recorded in a study of immune evolution from preneoplasia to lung adenocarcinoma. Study-level results: T cell clonality was higher in KRAS-mutant than EGFR-mutant or wild-type nodules. From normal lung to invasive adenocarcinoma, top clone frequencies appeared to decrease.

Patient tissue came from resections in Japan or China, 2014–2017. Two lung cancer pathologists independently confirmed each histologic diagnosis. Comment on this clone: Its antigen is not known.

Generated by immunoSEQ multiplex PCR, the TCRdb table keeps only in-frame clones and is missing some. The repertoire holds 3,500 to 5,500 clones, with over 70% as singletons. V lost 2 bases and J lost 5, with 12 bases in between. This CDR3 has 14 residues. Germline V CDR1 and CDR2: KGHSH, LQKENI. The V and J genes are TRBV18 and TRBJ2-5; D may be TRBD1 or TRBD2 (5 bases each). The sequenced sample was FFPE lung adenocarcinoma in situ tissue. The origin of this receptor is a person aged 55-85 years with lung adenocarcinoma. This CDR3 reads CASSPNRGEETQYF. For the CDR3, the DNA is TGTGCCAGCTCACCAAATAGAGGGGAGGAGACCCAGTACTTC.